The present entry profiles one T cell receptor beta chain with its context. Germline CDR1 reads LGHNA; CDR2 reads YSLEER. This CDR3 region has 15 residues. With 1 base removed from V and 5 bases from J, the gap between germline ends came to 13 bases. Time point of the sample: after dendritic cell vaccination, including at tumor progression/relapse. Repertoires were generated with immunoSEQ multiplex PCR, while TCRdb's copy carries only in-frame clones and drops some. The profile covers some 46,000 clones, with about 91% appearing a single time and roughly 5.6% taken by the ten largest. The source of the sample is a study of glioma-infiltrating T cells after dendritic cell vaccination.

This sequence joins TRBV4-3 and TRBJ2-3; D ambiguous. Sequences were derived from blood, sampled after dendritic cell vaccination. This sequence was found in a human donor with glioblastoma. The CDR3 coding sequence is TGCGCCAGCAGCCAAGGGGCGTGGTTCCAAGATACGCAGTATTTT. Amino acids: CASSQGAWFQDTQYF.